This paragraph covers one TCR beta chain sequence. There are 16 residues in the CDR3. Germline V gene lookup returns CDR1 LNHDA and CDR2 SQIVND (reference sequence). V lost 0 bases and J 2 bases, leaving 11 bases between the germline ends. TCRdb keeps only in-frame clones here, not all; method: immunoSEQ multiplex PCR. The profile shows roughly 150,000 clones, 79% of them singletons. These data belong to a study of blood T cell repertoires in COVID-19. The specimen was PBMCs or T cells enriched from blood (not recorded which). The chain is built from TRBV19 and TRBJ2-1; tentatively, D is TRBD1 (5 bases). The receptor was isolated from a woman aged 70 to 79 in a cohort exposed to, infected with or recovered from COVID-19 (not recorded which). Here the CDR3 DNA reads TGTGCCAGTAGTATAGACAGGGATTCGACCTACAATGAGCAGTTCTTC. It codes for CASSIDRDSTYNEQFF.